The rows below give T cell receptor beta chains drawn from one sample of a study of T cell changes during pregnancy in multiple sclerosis. Only in-frame clones appear in the TCRdb table, and some are missing; sequencing was by immunoSEQ multiplex PCR. Of tens of thousands of clones in the sample, 91% are singletons; the top ten hold about 2.3%. The sample was peripheral blood, taken in the first trimester of pregnancy. These receptors were taken from a female donor with multiple sclerosis, enrolled in a pregnancy study. Each CDR3 is given with its conserved first and last residue. The order of the fields is V gene, D gene, J gene, clone size, CDR3 DNA, CDR3 protein. D genes are given only for firm matches. Some rows have no size entry. The others give once, few or many, or a class for an expanded clone.

v_call: TRBV5-1; d_call: TRBD2; j_call: TRBJ2-1; clone_size: -; cdr3_nt: TGCGCCAGCAGCTCGGTGACTAGCGCCAATGAGCAGTTCTTC; cdr3_aa: CASSSVTSANEQFF
v_call: TRBV4-1; d_call: TRBD1; j_call: TRBJ2-4; clone_size: -; cdr3_nt: TGCGCCAGCAGCGGCAGGGGGCGCGGTCTGAACTTC; cdr3_aa: CASSGRGRGLNF
v_call: TRBV6-1; d_call: TRBD2; j_call: TRBJ2-1; clone_size: once; cdr3_nt: TGTGCCAGCCGGGGGGGGAATGAGCAGTTCTTC; cdr3_aa: CASRGGNEQFF
v_call: TRBV7-8; d_call: -; j_call: TRBJ2-7; clone_size: -; cdr3_nt: TGTGCCAGCAGCTTGACTCCCCACGAGCAGTACTTC; cdr3_aa: CASSLTPHEQYF
v_call: TRBV7-3; d_call: -; j_call: TRBJ1-1; clone_size: -; cdr3_nt: TGTGCCAGCAGTTTCAACGGGAAGACTGAAGCTTTCTTT; cdr3_aa: CASSFNGKTEAFF
v_call: TRBV7-9; d_call: TRBD2; j_call: TRBJ2-1; clone_size: -; cdr3_nt: TGTGCCAGCAGCTTAATCACTGGACTAGCGGGAACGGATGAGCAGTTCTTC; cdr3_aa: CASSLITGLAGTDEQFF
v_call: TRBV29-1; d_call: -; j_call: TRBJ2-5; clone_size: -; cdr3_nt: TGCAGCACGACAGTCAACCGGGAGACCCAGTACTTC; cdr3_aa: CSTTVNRETQYF
v_call: TRBV5-6; d_call: -; j_call: TRBJ2-7; clone_size: -; cdr3_nt: TGTGCCAGCAGCTTGGGACGGGCCTACGAGCAGTACTTC; cdr3_aa: CASSLGRAYEQYF
v_call: TRBV28; d_call: -; j_call: TRBJ1-5; clone_size: once; cdr3_nt: TGTGCCAGCAGTTTAGGACAGCGCAATCAGCCCCAGCATTTT; cdr3_aa: CASSLGQRNQPQHF
v_call: TRBV10-3; d_call: -; j_call: TRBJ1-5; clone_size: -; cdr3_nt: TGTGCCATAGGTGGGGCAGGTGCCAATCAGCCCCAGCATTTT; cdr3_aa: CAIGGAGANQPQHF
v_call: TRBV10-3; d_call: TRBD2; j_call: TRBJ2-1; clone_size: -; cdr3_nt: TGTGCCATCAGTGAGGCCCGGGGGGCTAGCGGGGGAGACGGGAATGAGCAGTTCTTC; cdr3_aa: CAISEARGASGGDGNEQFF
v_call: TRBV6-5; d_call: -; j_call: TRBJ1-1; clone_size: -; cdr3_nt: TGTGCCAGCAGTTACTCACAGGTGAACACTGAAGCTTTCTTT; cdr3_aa: CASSYSQVNTEAFF
v_call: TRBV7-9; d_call: -; j_call: TRBJ2-3; clone_size: few; cdr3_nt: TGTGCCAGCAGCTTAGTTACGGGGTCGGGCGGGGATACGCAGTATTTT; cdr3_aa: CASSLVTGSGGDTQYF
v_call: TRBV7-9; d_call: -; j_call: TRBJ1-2; clone_size: -; cdr3_nt: TGTGCCAGTGGGGGCAGTAACTATGGCTACACCTTC; cdr3_aa: CASGGSNYGYTF
v_call: TRBV28; d_call: -; j_call: TRBJ2-3; clone_size: -; cdr3_nt: TGTGCCAGCGACCGTGCCGGGGGAGTCACAGATACGCAGTATTTT; cdr3_aa: CASDRAGGVTDTQYF
v_call: TRBV5-6; d_call: -; j_call: TRBJ1-1; clone_size: few; cdr3_nt: TGTGCCAGCAGCTTGGGGGGGCGAGGGACTGAAGCTTTCTTT; cdr3_aa: CASSLGGRGTEAFF
v_call: TRBV27; d_call: TRBD1; j_call: TRBJ1-4; clone_size: -; cdr3_nt: TGTGCCAGCAGTTTCCGGGGACAGGCAGCAACTAATGAAAAACTGTTTTTT; cdr3_aa: CASSFRGQAATNEKLFF
v_call: TRBV21-1; d_call: -; j_call: TRBJ2-5; clone_size: -; cdr3_nt: TGTGCCAGCAGCAGAACGACAAGGACAGAAGAAATACAAGAGACCCAGTACTTC; cdr3_aa: CASSRTTRTEEIQETQYF
v_call: TRBV28; d_call: TRBD2; j_call: TRBJ2-1; clone_size: -; cdr3_nt: TGTGCCAGCAGCTCTCCGGGAGGCCGTTCGAATGAGCAGTTCTTC; cdr3_aa: CASSSPGGRSNEQFF
v_call: TRBV5-1; d_call: -; j_call: TRBJ1-5; clone_size: -; cdr3_nt: TGCGCCAGCAGCTTTGAAGGGGATCAGCCCCAGCATTTT; cdr3_aa: CASSFEGDQPQHF
v_call: TRBV19; d_call: TRBD1; j_call: TRBJ1-5; clone_size: -; cdr3_nt: TGTGCCAGTAACACTGACAGGGGATTCAATCAGCCCCAGCATTTT; cdr3_aa: CASNTDRGFNQPQHF
v_call: TRBV18; d_call: TRBD1; j_call: TRBJ2-7; clone_size: -; cdr3_nt: TGTGCCAGCTCACCACCGGCAGGGGGTGCCTACGAGCAGTACTTC; cdr3_aa: CASSPPAGGAYEQYF
v_call: TRBV19; d_call: TRBD1; j_call: TRBJ2-2; clone_size: few; cdr3_nt: TGTGCCAGTAGTATAGGGACAGGGAACACCGGGGAGCTGTTTTTT; cdr3_aa: CASSIGTGNTGELFF
v_call: TRBV6-5; d_call: TRBD1; j_call: TRBJ2-7; clone_size: -; cdr3_nt: TGTGCCAGCGGACAGGGTTCCGAGCAGTACTTC; cdr3_aa: CASGQGSEQYF
v_call: TRBV30; d_call: -; j_call: TRBJ2-2; clone_size: -; cdr3_nt: TGTGCCTGGAGTGGGAGGAACACCGGGGAGCTGTTTTTT; cdr3_aa: CAWSGRNTGELFF
v_call: TRBV29-1; d_call: -; j_call: TRBJ2-3; clone_size: -; cdr3_nt: TGCAGCGTTATCCGGGGTAGCTCGGGGGATACGCAGTATTTT; cdr3_aa: CSVIRGSSGDTQYF
v_call: TRBV30; d_call: TRBD1; j_call: TRBJ1-4; clone_size: -; cdr3_nt: TGTGCCTGGACGGCGACCCTGGACAGGGGATATGAAAAACTGTTTTTT; cdr3_aa: CAWTATLDRGYEKLFF
v_call: TRBV10-3; d_call: TRBD1; j_call: TRBJ2-7; clone_size: -; cdr3_nt: TGTGCCATCAGTAACCCCGGGACAGGGGGCGAGCAGTACTTC; cdr3_aa: CAISNPGTGGEQYF
v_call: TRBV27; d_call: TRBD2; j_call: TRBJ2-7; clone_size: -; cdr3_nt: TGTGCCAGCGGACTAGCGGGAGAAGGCGAGCAGTACTTC; cdr3_aa: CASGLAGEGEQYF
v_call: TRBV27; d_call: -; j_call: TRBJ2-1; clone_size: -; cdr3_nt: TGTGCCACGACGGACAGCCGCTATGAGCAGTTCTTC; cdr3_aa: CATTDSRYEQFF
v_call: TRBV5-1; d_call: TRBD2; j_call: TRBJ2-5; clone_size: -; cdr3_nt: TGCGCCAGCAGCTTTGGACTAGCGGGGGACGAGACCCAGTACTTC; cdr3_aa: CASSFGLAGDETQYF
v_call: TRBV7-9; d_call: TRBD1; j_call: TRBJ1-3; clone_size: -; cdr3_nt: TGTGCCAGCAGTCCCCGGGACAGGGGGCGAACTGGAAACACCATATATTTT; cdr3_aa: CASSPRDRGRTGNTIYF
v_call: TRBV5-6; d_call: -; j_call: TRBJ1-2; clone_size: -; cdr3_nt: TGTGCCAGCACCCTAAGTGGGCAGCCTTATGGCTACACCTTC; cdr3_aa: CASTLSGQPYGYTF
v_call: TRBV5-6; d_call: -; j_call: TRBJ1-1; clone_size: -; cdr3_nt: TGTGCCAGCAGCTTGGGAGGGCGTGGCACTGAAGCTTTCTTT; cdr3_aa: CASSLGGRGTEAFF
v_call: TRBV4-1; d_call: -; j_call: TRBJ2-5; clone_size: -; cdr3_nt: TGCGCCAGCAGCCGGGTCGGGAGAGAGACCCAGTACTTC; cdr3_aa: CASSRVGRETQYF
v_call: TRBV30; d_call: TRBD1; j_call: TRBJ1-2; clone_size: -; cdr3_nt: TGTGCCTGTCGGGACAGTTTAACCTATGGCTACACCTTC; cdr3_aa: CACRDSLTYGYTF
v_call: TRBV6-5; d_call: -; j_call: TRBJ1-4; clone_size: once; cdr3_nt: TGTGCCAGCAGTTACGGTGTGGGGCAGGGTAATGAAAAACTGTTTTTT; cdr3_aa: CASSYGVGQGNEKLFF
v_call: TRBV5-1; d_call: -; j_call: TRBJ1-1; clone_size: -; cdr3_nt: TGCGCCAGCAGCTTGTTGGGCTGGGACACTGAAGCTTTCTTT; cdr3_aa: CASSLLGWDTEAFF
v_call: TRBV5-1; d_call: -; j_call: TRBJ2-2; clone_size: -; cdr3_nt: TGCGCCAGCGGCGTGAAGGGGGCGAACACCGGGGAGCTGTTTTTT; cdr3_aa: CASGVKGANTGELFF
v_call: TRBV4-1; d_call: TRBD2; j_call: TRBJ2-1; clone_size: -; cdr3_nt: TGCGCCAGCAGCCTCGGACTAGCGGCCTTTAACAATGAGCAGTTCTTC; cdr3_aa: CASSLGLAAFNNEQFF
v_call: TRBV7-9; d_call: TRBD1; j_call: TRBJ2-7; clone_size: -; cdr3_nt: TGTGCCAGCAGCCCCGGGGGACAGGAGTACGAGCAGTACTTC; cdr3_aa: CASSPGGQEYEQYF
v_call: TRBV7-9; d_call: TRBD1; j_call: TRBJ1-3; clone_size: -; cdr3_nt: TGTGCCAGCAGCTTAGAAGACAGGGCCGAGTACACCATATATTTT; cdr3_aa: CASSLEDRAEYTIYF
v_call: TRBV27; d_call: TRBD1; j_call: TRBJ1-2; clone_size: -; cdr3_nt: TGTGCCAGCAGGAATCCGGGACAGGGGGCTGGCTACACCTTC; cdr3_aa: CASRNPGQGAGYTF
v_call: TRBV15; d_call: -; j_call: TRBJ1-5; clone_size: -; cdr3_nt: TGTGCCACCAGTACAGGGAATATAGTCGGCAATCAGCCCCAGCATTTT; cdr3_aa: CATSTGNIVGNQPQHF
v_call: TRBV10-3; d_call: -; j_call: TRBJ2-7; clone_size: -; cdr3_nt: TGTGCCATCAGTGGTTCTACCTACGAGCAGTACTTC; cdr3_aa: CAISGSTYEQYF
v_call: TRBV29-1; d_call: -; j_call: TRBJ1-1; clone_size: few; cdr3_nt: TGCAGCGTCGGAGGTGGGATGAACACTGAAGCTTTCTTT; cdr3_aa: CSVGGGMNTEAFF
v_call: TRBV30; d_call: -; j_call: TRBJ1-3; clone_size: -; cdr3_nt: TGTGCCTGGAGTCGAGCCTCTGGAAACACCATATATTTT; cdr3_aa: CAWSRASGNTIYF
v_call: TRBV7-2; d_call: -; j_call: TRBJ1-1; clone_size: -; cdr3_nt: TGTGCCAGCAGCTCGGGCAGGGGGAACACTGAAGCTTTCTTT; cdr3_aa: CASSSGRGNTEAFF
v_call: TRBV4-1; d_call: -; j_call: TRBJ2-1; clone_size: -; cdr3_nt: TGCGCCAGCAGCCAAGAGTCGAGAGCCTACAATGAGCAGTTCTTC; cdr3_aa: CASSQESRAYNEQFF
v_call: TRBV7-8; d_call: -; j_call: TRBJ1-2; clone_size: -; cdr3_nt: TGTGCCAGCAGCTTAGGGGAGGCTGGCTATGGCTACACCTTC; cdr3_aa: CASSLGEAGYGYTF
v_call: TRBV6-1; d_call: -; j_call: TRBJ2-7; clone_size: -; cdr3_nt: TGTGCCAGCAGTGAGAATAGTCCCTACGAGCAGTACTTC; cdr3_aa: CASSENSPYEQYF
v_call: TRBV20-1; d_call: -; j_call: TRBJ1-2; clone_size: -; cdr3_nt: TGCAGCCCCAAGACAGGCTATGGCTACACCTTC; cdr3_aa: CSPKTGYGYTF
v_call: TRBV6-1; d_call: -; j_call: TRBJ1-4; clone_size: -; cdr3_nt: TGTGCCAGCAGCGAATCTCTCGGACAGCTCCGGATTCGGGAAAAACTGTTTTTT; cdr3_aa: CASSESLGQLRIREKLFF
v_call: TRBV5-4; d_call: -; j_call: TRBJ2-7; clone_size: -; cdr3_nt: TGTGCCAGCAGCCTCCCGACTGAAGAGCAGTACTTC; cdr3_aa: CASSLPTEEQYF